This TCR beta chain is from a study of blood T cell repertoires in COVID-19. Study background: PBMCs, B-cell-depleted T cells, or T cells were the source of the cDNA or gDNA that made up the material.

Clones were sequenced by immunoSEQ multiplex PCR, and TCRdb holds only the in-frame ones, with some missing. The repertoire holds about 460,000 clones, with about 88% as singletons. This study enrolled people aged roughly 18 to 89 from 24 US geographic areas. Cohorts were determined from participant-reported clinical history. The receptor was derived from a woman between 55 and 75 years old who had recovered from COVID-19. The sample taken for sequencing was PBMCs or T cells enriched from blood (not recorded which).

CDR3: CASSLDGQPSYEQYF. The CDR3 bases are TGCGCCAGCAGCTTGGACGGACAGCCCTCCTACGAGCAGTACTTC. The genes are TRBV5-1 and TRBJ2-7, with TRBD1 as a possible D gene (6 bases). The germline V gene encodes CDR1 SGHRS and CDR2 YFSETQ. This CDR3 contains 15 residues. Trimming took off 0 bases at V and 0 bases at J, with 10 bases between the two ends. The variable domain in full, completed from reference TRBV5-1 and TRBJ2-7, reads KAGVTQTPRYLIKTRGQQVTLSCSPISGHRSVSWYQQTPGQGLQFLFEYFSETQRNKGNFPGRFSGRQFSNSRSEMNVSTLELGDSALYLCASSLDGQPSYEQYFGPGTRLTVT.